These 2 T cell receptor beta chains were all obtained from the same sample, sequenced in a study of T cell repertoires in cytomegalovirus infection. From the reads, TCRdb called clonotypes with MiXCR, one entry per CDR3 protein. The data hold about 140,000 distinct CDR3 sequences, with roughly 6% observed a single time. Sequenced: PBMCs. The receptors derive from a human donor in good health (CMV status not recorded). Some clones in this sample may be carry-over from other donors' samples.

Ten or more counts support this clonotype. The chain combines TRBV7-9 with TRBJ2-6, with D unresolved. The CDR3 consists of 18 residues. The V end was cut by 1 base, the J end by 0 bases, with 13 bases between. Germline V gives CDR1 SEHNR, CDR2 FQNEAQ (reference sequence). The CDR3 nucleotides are TGTGCCAGCAGCTTAGTCGCTAGGGCCCTCTCTGGGGCCAACGTCCTGACTTTC. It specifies CASSLVARALSGANVLTF.

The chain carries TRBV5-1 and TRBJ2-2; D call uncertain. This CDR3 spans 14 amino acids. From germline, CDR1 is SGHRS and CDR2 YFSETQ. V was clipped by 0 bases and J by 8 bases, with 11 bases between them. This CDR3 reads CASSLVDETGELFF. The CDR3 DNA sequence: TGCGCCAGCAGCTTGGTGGATGAGACGGGGGAGCTGTTTTTT.